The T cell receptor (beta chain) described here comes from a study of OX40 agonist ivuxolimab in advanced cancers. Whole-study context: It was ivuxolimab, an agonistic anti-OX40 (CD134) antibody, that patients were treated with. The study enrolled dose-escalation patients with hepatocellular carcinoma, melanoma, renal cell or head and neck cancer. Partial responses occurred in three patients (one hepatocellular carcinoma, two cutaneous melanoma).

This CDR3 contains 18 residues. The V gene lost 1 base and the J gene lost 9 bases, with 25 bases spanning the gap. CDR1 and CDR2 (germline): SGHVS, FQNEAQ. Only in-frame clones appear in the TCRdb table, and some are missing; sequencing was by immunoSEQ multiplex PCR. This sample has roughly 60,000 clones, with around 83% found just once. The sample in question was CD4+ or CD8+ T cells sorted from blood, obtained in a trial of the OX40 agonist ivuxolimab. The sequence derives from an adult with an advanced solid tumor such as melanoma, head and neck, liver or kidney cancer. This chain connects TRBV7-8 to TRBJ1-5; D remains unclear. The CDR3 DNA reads TGTGCCAGCAGCTTAGGGGTTCTTCCGGGCCCCGGCCTGGGGCCCCAGCATTTT. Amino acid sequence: CASSLGVLPGPGLGPQHF.